The clone carrying this TCR beta chain was seen only a few times. What it binds is not known. At one end the junction does not follow the germline gene, possibly because of a read error. This specimen comes from a study of T cell repertoires in cytomegalovirus infection. Across the whole study: Based on public TCR beta signatures, there were indications of CMV infection and of a matching HLA type.

Notes on the study in general: People with CMV and the relevant HLA were identified by cumulative public TCR beta family frequency. HLA-C-restricted, CMV-specific TCR beta clonotypes were dominant ex vivo.

One entry per CDR3 protein results from TCRdb running MiXCR on the reads. The table lists approximately 990,000 distinct CDR3 sequences, approximately 32% of them singletons, with roughly 13% in the top ten. The clonotype originates from a human donor in good health (CMV status not recorded). Some clones in this sample may be carry-over from other donors' samples. The starting material was cultured CD8+ T cells from PBMCs, obtained from culture after CMV antigen stimulation.

CDR3 sequence: CASSTDRSRYF. The CDR3 region has the DNA TGTGCCAGTAGTACGGACAGATCCCGGTACTTC. J is TRBJ2-1 and V is TRBV19; D may be TRBD1 (6 bases). This CDR3 is built from 11 residues. CDR1 is LNHDA, CDR2 SQIVND, per germline (reference sequence).